These 17 T cell receptor beta chains came from one sample sequenced in a study of technical replicates of blood from a few donors. Method: immunoSEQ multiplex PCR; TCRdb's copy keeps in-frame clones and lacks some. The profile shows roughly 62,000 clones, 91% of them singletons. Sequencing was carried out using PBMCs. The receptors here all came from a human donor in good health. Some clones in this sample may be carry-over from other donors' samples.

The chain couples TRBV4-2 to TRBJ1-4; D call uncertain. V lost 0 bases to trimming and J lost 9 bases, with 5 bases between them. The V gene's germline CDR1 is LGHNA and CDR2 YNFKEQ. This CDR3 spans 12 amino acids. CDR3 nucleotides: TGTGCCAGCAGCCAAGATCGTCAAAAACTGTTTTTT. It specifies CASSQDRQKLFF.

The gene calls are TRBV14 and TRBJ2-3; TRBD2 is a possible D gene (6 bases). CDR1 is SGHDN and CDR2 is FVKESK in the germline V gene. The CDR3 spans 15 residues. V was trimmed by 4 bases and J by 1 base, leaving 12 bases between them. CDR3 bases: TGTGCCAGCAGCCGACGTACGGGGGGCACAGATACGCAGTATTTT. It encodes CASSRRTGGTDTQYF. Full variable domain (remainder filled in from reference TRBV14 and TRBJ2-3): EAGVTQFPSHSVIEKGQTVTLRCDPISGHDNLYWYRRVMGKEIKFLLHFVKESKQDESGMPNNRFLAERTGGTYSTLKVQPAELEDSGVYFCASSRRTGGTDTQYFGPGTRLTVL.

V and J are TRBV7-2 and TRBJ1-1; no firm D call. Deletions cut 5 bases from V and 7 bases from J, with 17 bases between. This CDR3 is built from 14 residues. In germline, CDR1 is SGHTA, CDR2 FQGNSA. The CDR3 region has the DNA TGTGCCAGCAGCGCCCCTAGGAGACGTATTGAAGCTTTCTTT. This sequence encodes CASSAPRRRIEAFF. Variable domain in full (rest from reference TRBV7-2 and TRBJ1-1): GAGVSQSPSNKVTEKGKDVELRCDPISGHTALYWYRQSLGQGLEFLIYFQGNSAPDKSGLPSDRFSAERTGGSVSTLTIQRTQQEDSAVYLCASSAPRRRIEAFFGQGTRLTVV.

The chain is built from TRBV7-8 and TRBJ2-1; the match to TRBD2 covers 7 bases. Trimming at V came to 2 bases and at J to 9 bases, leaving 7 bases not matched to a gene. The germline V gene encodes CDR1 SGHVS and CDR2 FQNEAQ. The CDR3 is 14 amino acids. The chain's CDR3 is CASSLLAVSREQFF. In DNA form, the CDR3 reads TGTGCCAGCAGCTTACTAGCGGTATCCCGTGAGCAGTTCTTC.

The V gene is TRBV5-1, the J gene TRBJ1-1; D is unresolved. Germline V gene data show CDR1 as SGHRS and CDR2 as YFSETQ. The ends were cut back, 0 bases at V and 4 bases at J, with 10 bases in the middle. The CDR3 is made up of 14 amino acids. CDR3: CASSLEWRGTEAFF. The CDR3 DNA follows: TGCGCCAGCAGCTTGGAGTGGCGAGGCACTGAAGCTTTCTTT.

This rearrangement joins TRBV18 to TRBJ1-1; 7 nucleotides line up with TRBD1. The V segment lost 3 bases and the J segment 8 bases; nucleotides outside the gene matches: 6. The germline V gene has CDR1 KGHSH and CDR2 LQKENI. This CDR3 is 13 amino acids long. CDR3 DNA: TGTGCCAGCTCACCCCGGACAGGTGAGGAAGCTTTCTTT. It encodes CASSPRTGEEAFF.

The V call is TRBV5-4, the J call TRBJ1-2; no clear D. The CDR3 spans 17 residues. Trimming left V 0 bases short and J 0 bases short, with 15 bases between. Germline values: CDR1 SGHNT, CDR2 YYREEE (reference sequence). For the CDR3, the DNA is TGTGCCAGCAGCTTGGGAGGGCCTTCGTTAGCTAACTATGGCTACACCTTC. Translation: CASSLGGPSLANYGYTF. Full variable domain (rest looked up from reference TRBV5-4 and TRBJ1-2): ETGVTQSPTHLIKTRGQQVTLRCSSQSGHNTVSWYQQALGQGPQFIFQYYREEENGRGNFPPRFSGLQFPNYSSELNVNALELDDSALYLCASSLGGPSLANYGYTFGSGTRLTVV.

The chain recombines TRBV2 with TRBJ2-7, with 11 bases identical to TRBD2. This CDR3 is 15 amino acids long. In germline, CDR1 is SNHLY, CDR2 FYNNEI. V lost 5 bases, J lost 0 bases, and 3 bases stayed unmatched. In DNA form, the CDR3 reads TGTGCCAGCAGTCCAACTAGCGGGAGCTCCTACGAGCAGTACTTC. It is translated as CASSPTSGSSYEQYF.

V is TRBV11-1 and J is TRBJ1-2; a weak D match, TRBD1 (5 bases). CDR3 length: 13 residues. CDR1 and CDR2 from the germline V gene are SGHAT and FQDESV (reference sequence). V shed 1 base and J shed 7 bases, with 10 bases lying between them. The CDR3: CASSLDRLSGYTF. The CDR3 bases are TGTGCCAGCAGCTTAGACAGGTTGAGTGGCTACACCTTC.

V and J are TRBV7-2 and TRBJ2-5, with TRBD2 as a possible D gene (5 bases). V was pared by 3 bases and J by 4 bases, with 6 bases between. The germline gives CDR1 SGHTA, CDR2 FQGNSA. The CDR3 sequence is 12 residues long. DNA for the CDR3: TGTGCCAGCAGCTTTGGAGGAGAGACCCAGTACTTC. Residues: CASSFGGETQYF.

This chain joins TRBV29-1 and TRBJ1-2; D is undetermined. The CDR3 consists of 11 residues. V lost 6 bases and J 3 bases, leaving 8 bases between the germline ends. In germline, CDR1 is SQVTM, CDR2 ANQGSEA. For the CDR3, the DNA is TGCAGCGTACGACATGACTATGGCTACACCTTC. Translation: CSVRHDYGYTF.

The chain uses TRBV5-6 and TRBJ2-2; D is unclear. CDR1 is SGHDT and CDR2 is YYEEEE in the germline V gene. There are 13 residues in the CDR3. V dropped 2 bases and J dropped 7 bases, with 9 bases sitting between them. CDR3 sequence (DNA): TGTGCCAGCAGCTTCCAGGATCACGGGGAGCTGTTTTTT. Its translation is CASSFQDHGELFF.

The chain couples TRBV7-2 to TRBJ1-4; D gene ambiguous. This CDR3 region has 14 residues. CDR1 is SGHTA, CDR2 FQGNSA, per germline. Trimming took off 4 bases at V and 7 bases at J, with 13 bases between the two ends. The CDR3 sequence: CASSSLARGEKLFF. For the CDR3, the DNA is TGTGCCAGCAGCTCTTTAGCTAGAGGTGAAAAACTGTTTTTT. The whole variable domain, remainder taken from reference TRBV7-2 and TRBJ1-4, is GAGVSQSPSNKVTEKGKDVELRCDPISGHTALYWYRQSLGQGLEFLIYFQGNSAPDKSGLPSDRFSAERTGGSVSTLTIQRTQQEDSAVYLCASSSLARGEKLFFGSGTQLSVL.

The rearrangement links TRBV4-1 to TRBJ2-7; 8 bases map to TRBD1. The CDR3 runs to 14 residues. Trimming removed 4 bases from V and 6 bases from J; junction bases left unmatched: 8. The germline V gene encodes CDR1 MGHRA and CDR2 YSYEKL. This CDR3 reads CASSPLGQGPEQYF. CDR3 coding DNA: TGCGCCAGCAGCCCCCTAGGACAGGGACCCGAGCAGTACTTC.

The chain uses TRBV4-1 and TRBJ2-2, with TRBD2 as a possible D gene (6 bases). Trimming removed 0 bases at V and 2 bases at J, with 10 bases between. Germline V gene data show CDR1 as MGHRA and CDR2 as YSYEKL. This CDR3 region has 16 residues. DNA of the CDR3: TGCGCCAGCAGCCAAGACGGAGGGAGTAACACCGGGGAGCTGTTTTTT. As protein: CASSQDGGSNTGELFF.

This clone was counted once. The chain employs TRBV10-1 and TRBJ2-5, with 8 bases matching TRBD2. Germline CDR1 reads WNHNN; CDR2 reads SYGVQD (reference sequence). The CDR3 is 14 amino acids. With V trimmed by 10 bases and J by 4 bases, 11 bases remained unmatched. CDR3 sequence reads: CAILSQGTRETQYF. The CDR3 bases are TGCGCCATCCTCTCTCAGGGGACTAGAGAGACCCAGTACTTC.

This rearrangement joins TRBV10-3 to TRBJ1-1, with TRBD1 matching over 8 bases. The CDR3 has 13 residues. V lost 6 bases to trimming and J lost 5 bases; unmatched junction nucleotides: 5. Germline CDR1 ENHRY, CDR2 SYGVKD. In nucleotides, the CDR3 is TGTGCCATCAGGGACAGGGCGAGAACTGAAGCTTTCTTT. It encodes CAIRDRARTEAFF.